These 7 T cell receptor beta chains share one sample of origin, sequenced in a study of blood T cells in healthy people across ages. It was with a sample-barcoded 5' primer and a J-beta primer mix that a second PCR of roughly 7 to 12 cycles was run. TCRdb re-derived calls from the 5' RACE reads in MiXCR, one entry per CDR3 protein. The sample lists about 1.8 million distinct CDR3 sequences; roughly 49% were seen once. The sequenced sample was blood. These receptors were obtained from a middle-aged woman in good health.

The chain has TRBV7-8 and TRBJ2-7, with D uncertain. Trimming took off 5 bases at V and 4 bases at J, with 12 bases between the two ends. The CDR3 totals 13 residues. Per the germline V gene, CDR1 is SGHVS and CDR2 is FQNEAQ. The CDR3 coding sequence is TGTGCCAGCAGCGCATACGTGGAGTACGAGCAGTACTTC. Protein product: CASSAYVEYEQYF. Using reference TRBV7-8 and TRBJ2-7 for the parts outside the CDR3, the full variable domain is GAGVSQSPRYKVAKRGQDVALRCDPISGHVSLFWYQQALGQGPEFLTYFQNEAQLDKSGLPSDRFFAERPEGSVSTLKIQRTQQEDSAVYLCASSAYVEYEQYFGPGTRLTVT.

Turning to this clonotype: Being one base from a much bigger clone, this may be a read error. The genes are TRBV7-2 and TRBJ2-5; D is perhaps TRBD1 (5 bases). This CDR3 region has 15 residues. Germline assignment: CDR1 SGHTA and CDR2 FQGNSA. V was pared by 4 bases and J by 5 bases, with 17 bases between. CDR3 region: CASSSGHGSGETQYF. CDR3 DNA: TGTGCCAGCAGCTCCGGACACGGGTCAGGGGAGACCCAGTACTTC.

The V call is TRBV4-2, the J call TRBJ2-5; D is perhaps TRBD1 or TRBD2 (6 bases each). Germline V gene data show CDR1 as LGHNA and CDR2 as YNFKEQ. V gave up 2 bases and J gave up 9 bases, with 16 bases separating them. The CDR3 is 14 residues long. The CDR3 protein is CASSQHREAEAQYF. In DNA form, the CDR3 reads TGTGCCAGCAGCCAACACAGGGAGGCGGAGGCCCAGTACTTC.

This chain uses TRBV6-5 with TRBJ2-1, with TRBD1 matching 8 bases. The V and J ends lost 2 bases and 6 bases, in that order; junction bases with no gene match: 3. The germline V gene has CDR1 MNHEY and CDR2 SVGAGI. This CDR3 has 14 residues. The CDR3 here is CASSYDRGINEQFF. The CDR3 region has the DNA TGTGCCAGCAGTTACGACAGGGGAATCAATGAGCAGTTCTTC.

The chain links TRBV20-1 to TRBJ2-5; 10 nucleotides align to TRBD1. J lost 11 bases, V lost 5 bases, and 14 bases had no gene match. CDR3 length: 14 residues. Germline V gives CDR1 DFQATT, CDR2 SNEGSKA (reference sequence). The CDR3 protein is CSASRDRGSLEQYF. For the CDR3, the DNA is TGCAGTGCTTCCCGGGACAGGGGATCCCTGGAGCAGTACTTC.

The chain couples TRBV13 to TRBJ1-2, with TRBD1 matching 8 bases. This CDR3 is built from 13 residues. With 5 bases clipped from V and 8 bases from J, the junction kept 7 bases outside the gene matches. The V gene's germline CDR1 is PRHDT and CDR2 FYEKMQ (reference sequence). DNA for the CDR3: TGTGCCAGCAGCCTGGACAGGGAGCCAGGCTACACCTTC. It translates to CASSLDREPGYTF.

This clonotype appeared a few times. This sequence joins TRBV9 and TRBJ2-1; tentatively, D is TRBD1 (5 bases). In germline, CDR1 is SGDLS, CDR2 YYNGEE. V shed 1 base and J shed 4 bases, with 15 bases lying between them. This CDR3 has 16 residues. The chain's CDR3 is CASSVTMAGRYNEQFF. The CDR3 region has the DNA TGTGCCAGCAGCGTAACAATGGCAGGGCGATACAATGAGCAGTTCTTC.